The entry that follows covers one T cell receptor (beta chain) sequence. Its antigen is undetermined. With V trimmed by 1 base and J by 3 bases, 0 bases remained unmatched. This CDR3 is built from 14 residues. Germline loops: CDR1 MNHEY, CDR2 SVGAGI. This sample was included in a study of graft-versus-host responses after intestinal transplantation. Using immunoSEQ multiplex PCR, the repertoire was profiled, and TCRdb retains in-frame clones only, with some absent. This sample carries about 10,000 clones, almost 95% of them seen once, and the ten largest clones take roughly 5.4%. General observations from the study: The highest levels of circulating GvH clones went along with early declines in HvG clones after transplant.

The receptor's source is a human patient who received an intestinal transplant, so some T cells may come from the graft donor. Sequencing used PBMCs, obtained almost 70 days after transplant. V gene TRBV6-5 combines with J gene TRBJ2-5, with TRBD2 matching over 9 bases. CDR3: CASSYLAGEETQYF. CDR3 in DNA: TGTGCCAGCAGTTACTTAGCGGGAGAAGAGACCCAGTACTTC.